This TCR beta chain was documented in a study of T-cell reconstitution after alpha-beta-depleted transplantation in children. This clonotype appeared once. A much larger clone lies one base from this, so it may be a read error. Unique molecular identifiers featured in how the TCRbeta library was prepared. Each CDR3 protein is one row after TCRdb ran MiXCR on the PCR reads. The data contain approximately 240,000 distinct CDR3 sequences, around 9.6% of them seen just once; the ten biggest clones take up over 5.5%. Germline CDR1 and CDR2: SGHRS and YFSETQ. The length of the CDR3 is 18 residues. The TCR was taken from a human donor who donated a stem cell graft to a child with acute lymphoblastic leukemia. The gene calls are TRBV5-1 and TRBJ2-3; TRBD1 is a possible D gene (6 bases). This specimen consisted of PBMCs from the stem cell graft donor, obtained from the stem cell graft. CDR3 sequence (DNA): TGCGCCAGCAGCTGGAAGGGGATGGGGGCCGCGGGTGCAGATACGCGGTATTTT. Protein sequence: CASSWKGMGAAGADTRYF.